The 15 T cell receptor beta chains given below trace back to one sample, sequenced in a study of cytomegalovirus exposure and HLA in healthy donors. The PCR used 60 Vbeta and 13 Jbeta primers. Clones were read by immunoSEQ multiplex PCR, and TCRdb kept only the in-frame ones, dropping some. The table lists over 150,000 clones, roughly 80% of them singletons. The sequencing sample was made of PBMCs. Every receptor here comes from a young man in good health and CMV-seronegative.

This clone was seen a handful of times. Here the CDR3 reads CASRPSQNYGYTF. CDR3 sequence (DNA): TGTGCCAGCAGACCCTCACAGAACTATGGCTACACCTTC. The chain carries TRBV6-1 and TRBJ1-2; D gene uncertain. CDR1 is MNHNS, CDR2 SASEGT, per germline. The ends were cut back, 6 bases at V and 2 bases at J, with 10 bases in the middle. This CDR3 comprises 13 residues.

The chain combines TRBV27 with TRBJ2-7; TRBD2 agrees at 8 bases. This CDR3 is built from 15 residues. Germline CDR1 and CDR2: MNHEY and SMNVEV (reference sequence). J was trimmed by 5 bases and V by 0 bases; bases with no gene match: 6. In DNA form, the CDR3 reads TGTGCCAGCAGTTTATCGATCGGGGGGGGCGACGAGCAGTACTTC. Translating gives CASSLSIGGGDEQYF.

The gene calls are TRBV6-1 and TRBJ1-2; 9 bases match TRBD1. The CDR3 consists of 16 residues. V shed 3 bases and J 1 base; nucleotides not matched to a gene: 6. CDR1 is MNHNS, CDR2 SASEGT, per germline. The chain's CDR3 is CASSDPGQGLNYGYTF. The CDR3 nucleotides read TGTGCCAGCAGTGACCCGGGACAGGGCCTTAACTATGGCTACACCTTC.

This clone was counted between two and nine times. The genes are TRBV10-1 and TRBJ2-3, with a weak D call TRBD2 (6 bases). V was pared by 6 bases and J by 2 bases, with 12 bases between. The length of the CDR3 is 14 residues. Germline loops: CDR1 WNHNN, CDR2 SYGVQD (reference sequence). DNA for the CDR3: TGCGCCAGCAGGGGGGACTCAAACACAGATACGCAGTATTTT. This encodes CASRGDSNTDTQYF.

In DNA form, the CDR3 reads TGTGCCAGCAGTTACTCCCCGAGCGTAAGAATCTACGAGCAGTACTTC. This translates into CASSYSPSVRIYEQYF. The chain carries TRBV6-5 and TRBJ2-5; D gene ambiguous. The DNA matches TRBJ2-7 better at its end, which makes the J call doubtful. The V gene's germline CDR1 is MNHEY and CDR2 SVGAGI. The CDR3 is 16 residues long.

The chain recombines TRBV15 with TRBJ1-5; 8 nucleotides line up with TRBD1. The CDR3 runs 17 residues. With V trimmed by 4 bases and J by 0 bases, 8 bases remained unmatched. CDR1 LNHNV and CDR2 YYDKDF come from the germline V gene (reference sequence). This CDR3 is CATSIRNDRGSNQPQHF. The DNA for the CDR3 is TGTGCCACCAGCATCAGAAATGACAGGGGTAGCAATCAGCCCCAGCATTTT. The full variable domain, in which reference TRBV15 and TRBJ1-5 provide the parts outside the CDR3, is DAMVIQNPRYQVTQFGKPVTLSCSQTLNHNVMYWYQQKSSQAPKLLFHYYDKDFNNEADTPDNFQSRRPNTSFCFLDIRSPGLGDTAMYLCATSIRNDRGSNQPQHFGDGTRLSIL.

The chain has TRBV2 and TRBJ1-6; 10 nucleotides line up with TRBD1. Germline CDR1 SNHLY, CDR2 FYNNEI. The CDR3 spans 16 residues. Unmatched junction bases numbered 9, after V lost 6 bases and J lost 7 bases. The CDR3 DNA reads TGTGCCAGCAGACTCCGGGACAGGGGTCTGAATTCACCCCTCCACTTT. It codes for CASRLRDRGLNSPLHF.

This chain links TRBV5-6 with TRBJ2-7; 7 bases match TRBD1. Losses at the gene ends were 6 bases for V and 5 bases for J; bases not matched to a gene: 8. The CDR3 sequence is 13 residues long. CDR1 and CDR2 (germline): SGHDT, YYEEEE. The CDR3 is CASKGASSDEQYF. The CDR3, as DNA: TGTGCCAGCAAGGGGGCCTCTTCGGACGAGCAGTACTTC.

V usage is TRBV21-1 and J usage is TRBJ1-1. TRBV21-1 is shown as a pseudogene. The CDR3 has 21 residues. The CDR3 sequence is CASSKVGCGDRGAKTNTEAFF. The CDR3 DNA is TGTGCCAGCAGCAAAGTCGGTTGCGGGGACCGAGGAGCAAAAACGAACACTGAAGCTTTCTTT.

CDR3 sequence reads: CAWAGGGYTF. For the CDR3, the DNA is TGTGCCTGGGCAGGGGGGGGCTACACCTTC. The V gene is TRBV30, the J gene TRBJ1-2; TRBD1 matches at 7 bases. CDR1 and CDR2 (germline): GTSNPN, SVGIG (reference sequence). The CDR3 sequence is 10 residues long. The ends lost 5 bases at V and 8 bases at J; junction bases unmatched: 2.

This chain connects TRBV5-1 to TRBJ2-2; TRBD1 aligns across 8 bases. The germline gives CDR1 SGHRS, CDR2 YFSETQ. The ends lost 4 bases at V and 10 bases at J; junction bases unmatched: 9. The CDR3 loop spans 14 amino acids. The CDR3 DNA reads TGCGCCAGCAGCCCTGGGACAGGTGTTAAGGAGCTGTTTTTT. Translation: CASSPGTGVKELFF.

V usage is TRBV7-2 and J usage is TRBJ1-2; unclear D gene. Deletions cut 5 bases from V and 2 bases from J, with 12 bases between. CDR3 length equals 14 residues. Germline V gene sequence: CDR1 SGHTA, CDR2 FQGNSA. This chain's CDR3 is CASSPSRENYGYTF. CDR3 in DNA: TGTGCCAGCAGCCCTTCCCGGGAGAACTATGGCTACACCTTC.

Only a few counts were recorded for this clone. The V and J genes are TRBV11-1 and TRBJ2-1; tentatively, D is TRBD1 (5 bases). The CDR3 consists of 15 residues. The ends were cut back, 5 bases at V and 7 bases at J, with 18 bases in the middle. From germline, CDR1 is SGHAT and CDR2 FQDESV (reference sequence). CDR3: CASSGIGVGLNEQFF. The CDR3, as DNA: TGTGCCAGCAGCGGAATAGGGGTGGGGTTAAATGAGCAGTTCTTC.

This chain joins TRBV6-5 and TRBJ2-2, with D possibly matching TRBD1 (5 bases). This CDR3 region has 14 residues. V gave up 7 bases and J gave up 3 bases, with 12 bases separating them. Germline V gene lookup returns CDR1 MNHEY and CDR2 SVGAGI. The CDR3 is CASTRQTYTGELFF. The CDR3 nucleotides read TGTGCCAGCACAAGACAGACCTACACCGGGGAGCTGTTTTTT.

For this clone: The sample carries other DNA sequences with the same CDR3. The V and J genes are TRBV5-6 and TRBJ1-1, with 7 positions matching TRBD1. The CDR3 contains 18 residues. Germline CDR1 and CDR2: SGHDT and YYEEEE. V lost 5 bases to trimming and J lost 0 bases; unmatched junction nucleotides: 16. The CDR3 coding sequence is TGTGCCAGCAGTCGTTTTGCTTTGGGACAGTCCATGAACACTGAAGCTTTCTTT. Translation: CASSRFALGQSMNTEAFF.